This T cell receptor (beta chain) was captured in a study of radiotherapy plus CTLA-4 blockade in lung cancer (dated by TCRdb to about 2018). For context, the study as a whole: Among enrolled patients, 15% to 20% had an objective response and roughly 33% reached disease control.

Findings and caveats that apply to the study as a whole: The strongest predictors of response, as reported, were early dynamic changes in blood T cell clones along with a rise in serum interferon-beta after radiation. After treatment with radiotherapy and ipilimumab, TCR clones that originated in tumors expanded in peripheral blood.

The germline V gene encodes CDR1 SNHLY and CDR2 FYNNEI. The CDR3, from cysteine to phenylalanine, totals 15 residues. CDR3 DNA is the only sequence kept; it has 45 bases, read in frame from the first base. At the junction V is shortened by 6 bases and J by 5 bases; bases outside the gene matches: 6. In this study, focal radiation therapy paired with CTLA-4 blockade (ipilimumab) was tested in patients who had chemo-refractory metastatic non-small-cell lung cancer. Libraries came from the immunoSEQ multiplex PCR assay. Sourced from immuneACCESS, this table was stored by TCRdb with only in-frame sequences that have V and J called. A share of the clones is absent; for the studies checked, an unresolved V gene accounts for under half, and the remainder has no known explanation. The sample profile shows 30,000 to 40,000 clones; around 75% of them were found once. The biggest ten clones account for roughly 14% of the sample.

Details on this clone: This receptor's antigen is unknown. Base qualities are not provided; no much larger clone lies one nucleotide away.

This sample comprised peripheral blood, obtained from a patient treated with radiotherapy plus ipilimumab. This TCR was recovered from a human donor with non-small cell lung cancer that progressed on radiotherapy plus ipilimumab. The chain is encoded by TRBV2 joined to TRBJ2-1; 11 bases in between match TRBD2. The CDR3 reads CASRTLAGEHNEQFF. The sequenced DNA is TGTGCCAGCAGGACACTAGCGGGGGAACACAATGAGCAGTTCTTC.